One sample yielded the 12 T cell receptor beta chains listed below, sequenced in a study of CD8 T cells in ankylosing spondylitis. General study findings and limits: Blood of patients with ankylosing spondylitis appeared to be characterized by a TCR beta motif of fewer than 10 highly homologous variants.

Their specific antigens are unknown. A single record per CDR3 protein comes from TCRdb applying MiXCR to the 5' RACE reads. Of about 840,000 distinct CDR3 sequences in the sample, about 12% were seen once. The sample comprised blood, either unsorted or a sorted T cell fraction (not recorded which). These receptors originate from a male donor with ankylosing spondylitis.

The rearrangement joins TRBV4-3 to TRBJ1-2; the D is unclear. The CDR3 has 15 residues. Trimming cost V 0 bases and J 6 bases, with 14 bases left between them. Germline V gene lookup returns CDR1 LGHNA and CDR2 YSLEER. This CDR3 is CASSQDAGGQHGYTF. The CDR3 DNA follows: TGCGCCAGCAGCCAAGATGCGGGAGGGCAGCATGGCTACACCTTC.

In its sample, this clonotype was seen a few times. The rearrangement uses TRBV12-3 or TRBV12-4 and TRBJ1-1; 9 bases are a match to TRBD1. Trimming at V came to 6 bases and at J to 7 bases, leaving 12 bases not matched to a gene. This CDR3 spans 15 amino acids. The DNA of the CDR3 is TGTGCCAGCAGGCCATCCGGGACAGGGAGGAGTGAAGCTTTCTTT. Translating gives CASRPSGTGRSEAFF.

V gene TRBV5-1 combines with J gene TRBJ1-4; D is ambiguous. Trimming pared 5 bases from V and 4 bases from J, leaving 6 bases between. CDR3 length equals 12 residues. Germline V gene sequence: CDR1 SGHRS, CDR2 YFSETQ. The CDR3 reads CASRQNNEKLFF. In nucleotides, the CDR3 is TGCGCCAGCAGACAGAATAATGAAAAACTGTTTTTT. The variable domain in full, with the rest retrieved from reference TRBV5-1 and TRBJ1-4, is KAGVTQTPRYLIKTRGQQVTLSCSPISGHRSVSWYQQTPGQGLQFLFEYFSETQRNKGNFPGRFSGRQFSNSRSEMNVSTLELGDSALYLCASRQNNEKLFFGSGTQLSVL.

This clonotype was recorded a few times. CDR3: CASSFGSPYEAFF. CDR3 sequence (DNA): TGTGCCAGCAGTTTCGGCAGTCCCTATGAAGCTTTCTTT. This chain joins TRBV6-2 or TRBV6-3 and TRBJ1-1, with unresolved D. Germline V gives CDR1 MNHEY, CDR2 SVGEGT. This CDR3 is 13 amino acids long. V was trimmed by 4 bases and J by 7 bases, leaving 13 bases between them.

The CDR3: CASSPSSAGVQETQYF. The CDR3 DNA reads as TGTGCCAGCTCACCCTCGTCGGCAGGGGTTCAGGAGACCCAGTACTTC. The rearrangement uses TRBV18 and TRBJ2-5, with a possible D match to TRBD1 (6 bases). CDR3 length: 16 amino acids. Germline V lookup: CDR1 KGHSH, CDR2 LQKENI. Deletions cut 3 bases from V and 5 bases from J, with 19 bases between.

This clonotype appeared many times. The rearrangement uses TRBV6-5 and TRBJ1-5; no reliable D call. The CDR3 has 13 amino acids. With 4 bases removed from V and 16 bases from J, the gap between germline ends came to 20 bases. Germline V gene data show CDR1 as MNHEY and CDR2 as SVGAGI. The CDR3 DNA is TGTGCCAGCAGTTCGGGCTGGACGGATCGCCCCCATTTT. This codes for CASSSGWTDRPHF.

This chain joins TRBV29-1 and TRBJ1-1; 8 nucleotides match TRBD1. The CDR3 runs 13 residues. The trim removed 7 bases at V and 3 bases at J, leaving 7 bases unmatched. Germline V CDR1 and CDR2: SQVTM, ANQGSEA. In nucleotides, the CDR3 is TGCAGCGCCGACAGGGGAGTCGACACTGAAGCTTTCTTT. Translated, it gives CSADRGVDTEAFF.

This clonotype showed up just a few times. The chain recombines TRBV20-1 with TRBJ2-1; D is possibly TRBD2 (5 bases). Trimming took off 6 bases at V and 1 base at J, with 13 bases between the two ends. The CDR3 has 14 residues. Germline loops: CDR1 DFQATT, CDR2 SNEGSKA (reference sequence). CDR3 nucleotide sequence: TGCAGTGCCACTGGGAGAGCTTCCTACAATGAGCAGTTCTTC. Its protein is CSATGRASYNEQFF.

This clonotype occurred many times. The chain combines TRBV7-2 with TRBJ2-3; D gene ambiguous. The ends were cut back, 1 base at V and 1 base at J, with 9 bases in the middle. In germline, CDR1 is SGHTA, CDR2 FQGNSA. This CDR3 region has 15 residues. CDR3 nucleotide sequence: TGTGCCAGCAGCTTAGACCCTAGTGGCACAGATACGCAGTATTTT. It yields the protein CASSLDPSGTDTQYF.

Details on this clonotype: A much more abundant neighbour one base away suggests this may be a read error. The genes are TRBV2 and TRBJ2-3; 11 nucleotides agree with TRBD1. V trimming: 7 bases; J trimming: 6 bases; junction bases outside the gene matches: 3. The germline V gene encodes CDR1 SNHLY and CDR2 FYNNEI. The CDR3 runs 13 residues. The CDR3 sequence is CASTGTGGDTQYF. DNA of the CDR3: TGTGCCAGCACCGGGACAGGGGGGGATACGCAGTATTTT.

In its sample, this clonotype was seen a few times. J is TRBJ2-5 and V is TRBV7-2; D is unclear. The CDR3 extends over 15 amino acids. Germline values: CDR1 SGHTA, CDR2 FQGNSA. Between the trimmed V and J ends, which lost 1 base and 1 base, there was a span of 10 bases. This CDR3 reads CASSLVAAAQETQYF. CDR3 DNA: TGTGCCAGCAGCTTAGTAGCAGCAGCCCAAGAGACCCAGTACTTC.

At least ten counts were recorded for this clonotype. This sequence joins TRBV15 and TRBJ2-6; the match to TRBD1 covers 8 bases. V was pared by 0 bases and J by 2 bases, with 3 bases of the junction left unmatched. Germline V gene lookup returns CDR1 LNHNV and CDR2 YYDKDF (reference sequence). CDR3 length: 17 residues. Here the CDR3 reads CATSRDRGQAGANVLTF. In DNA form, the CDR3 reads TGTGCCACCAGCAGAGATAGGGGACAGGCTGGGGCCAACGTCCTGACTTTC.